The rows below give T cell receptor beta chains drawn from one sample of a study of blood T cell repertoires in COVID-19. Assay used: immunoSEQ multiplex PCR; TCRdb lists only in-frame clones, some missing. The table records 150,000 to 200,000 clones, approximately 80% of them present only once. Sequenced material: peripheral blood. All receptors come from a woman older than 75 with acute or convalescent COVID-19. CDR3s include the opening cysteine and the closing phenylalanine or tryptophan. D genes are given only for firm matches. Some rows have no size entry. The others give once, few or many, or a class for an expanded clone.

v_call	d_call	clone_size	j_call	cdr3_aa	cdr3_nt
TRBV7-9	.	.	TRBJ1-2	CASSPLAGYYGYTF	TGTGCCAGCAGCCCCCTCGCAGGGTACTATGGCTACACCTTC
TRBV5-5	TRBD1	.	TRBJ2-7	CASSLEDRGARYF	TGTGCCAGCAGCTTGGAGGACAGGGGGGCGCGGTACTTC
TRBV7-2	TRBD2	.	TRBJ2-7	CASSRTSGSTYEQYF	TGTGCCAGCAGCCGGACTAGCGGAAGTACCTACGAGCAGTACTTC
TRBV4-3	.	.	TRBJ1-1	CASSQEFNMEGLNTEAFF	TGCGCCAGCAGCCAAGAATTTAATATGGAGGGGTTGAACACTGAAGCTTTCTTT
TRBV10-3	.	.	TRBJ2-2	CATSGLKPGELFF	TGTGCCACCTCAGGACTAAAACCCGGGGAGCTGTTTTTT
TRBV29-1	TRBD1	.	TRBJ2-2	CSVGDRAFWDTGELFF	TGCAGCGTTGGAGACAGGGCTTTTTGGGACACCGGGGAGCTGTTTTTT
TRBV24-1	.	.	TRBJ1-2	CATSDSGQGYTF	TGTGCCACCAGTGATTCAGGGCAGGGCTACACCTTC
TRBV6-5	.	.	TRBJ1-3	CASSYSRTSTGNTIYF	TGTGCCAGCAGTTACTCGAGGACAAGCACTGGAAACACCATATATTTT
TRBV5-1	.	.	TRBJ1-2	CASSLRGGYGYTF	TGCGCCAGCAGCTTGAGGGGCGGCTATGGCTACACCTTC
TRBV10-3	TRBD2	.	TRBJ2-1	CAISVSSGRRNEQFF	TGTGCCATCAGTGTAAGTAGCGGGAGAAGGAATGAGCAGTTCTTC
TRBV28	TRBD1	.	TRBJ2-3	CASSSGTGDTDTQYF	TGTGCCAGCAGTTCCGGGACAGGGGACACAGATACGCAGTATTTT
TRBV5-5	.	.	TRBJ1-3	CASSPGFGNTIYF	TGTGCCAGCAGCCCAGGGTTCGGAAACACCATATATTTT
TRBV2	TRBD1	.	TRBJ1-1	CASRDGQGFTEAFF	TGTGCCAGCAGGGATGGACAGGGGTTCACTGAAGCTTTCTTT
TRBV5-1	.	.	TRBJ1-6	CASRSSLSNSPLHF	TGCGCCAGCAGGTCAAGCCTTTCTAATTCACCCCTCCACTTT
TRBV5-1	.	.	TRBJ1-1	CASSSTGLNTEAFF	TGCGCCAGCAGCTCCACAGGCTTGAACACTGAAGCTTTCTTT
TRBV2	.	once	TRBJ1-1	CASSAGTGYGTEAFF	TGTGCCAGCAGTGCGGGTACAGGGTACGGAACTGAAGCTTTCTTT